Listed below are T cell receptor beta chains from one sample, sequenced in a study of CD8 T cells in ankylosing spondylitis. TCRdb passed the 5' RACE reads through MiXCR, listing each CDR3 protein once. The table has hundreds of thousands of distinct CDR3 sequences, 20% to 30% seen once. Material: blood, either unsorted or a sorted T cell fraction (not recorded which). The receptors stem from a male donor with ankylosing spondylitis or in good health (not recorded which). The CDR3 runs from the conserved cysteine through the conserved F or W. D genes are given only for firm matches. Clone size is shown for a subset of rows, as once, few, many or a class of expanded clone.

abundance	v_gene	j_gene	d_gene	CDR3nt	CDR3aa
many	TRBV6-1	TRBJ2-6	-	TGTGCGGCGAAAGGGGGTATTGGGGCCAACGTCCTGACTTTC	CAAKGGIGANVLTF
-	TRBV9	TRBJ1-2	-	TGTGCCAGCAGCGTAGATCCAACAGGCGCAGTTTATGGCTACACCTTC	CASSVDPTGAVYGYTF
few	TRBV20-1	TRBJ1-2	-	TGCAGTGCTCCTCCAGGACAAGGGGCCTATGGCTACACCTTC	CSAPPGQGAYGYTF
-	TRBV20-1	TRBJ2-5	-	TGCAGTGCTACAGAAGGGCGTTTGGAGACCCAGTACTTC	CSATEGRLETQYF
many	TRBV7-8	TRBJ2-2	TRBD2	TGTGCCAGCAGCTTCGGGACTATTCGAGCCGGGGAGCTGTTTTTT	CASSFGTIRAGELFF
-	TRBV12-3/TRBV12-4	TRBJ2-7	-	TGTGCCAGCAGTCCTCAATCCTACGAGCAGTACTTC	CASSPQSYEQYF
few	TRBV29-1	TRBJ2-3	TRBD2	TGCAGCGTTGACCTAGCGGGAGGGCCCACAGATACGCAGTATTTT	CSVDLAGGPTDTQYF
once	TRBV2	TRBJ2-3	-	TGTGCCAGCAGGGACGGGACGGCCGTCACAGATACGCAGTATTTT	CASRDGTAVTDTQYF
many	TRBV21-1	TRBJ2-7	-	TGTGCCAGCAGCAAGGCGGGGACAGTTGTCGAGCAGTACTTC	CASSKAGTVVEQYF
-	TRBV7-2	TRBJ2-1	-	TGTGCCAGCAGCTTATTGTACGATAGCTCCTACAATGAGCAGTTCTTC	CASSLLYDSSYNEQFF
few	TRBV7-8	TRBJ2-1	-	TGTGCCAGCAGCTTAATAGAGGGCCTGACCTACAATGAGCAGTTCTTC	CASSLIEGLTYNEQFF
many	TRBV29-1	TRBJ2-1	TRBD1	TGCAGCGCTACGGACAGGGGCTCCTACAATGAGCAGTTCTTC	CSATDRGSYNEQFF
-	TRBV18	TRBJ2-7	-	TGTGCCAGCTCACCAAGGGACTTGGGGGAGCAGTACTTC	CASSPRDLGEQYF
-	TRBV12-3/TRBV12-4	TRBJ1-4	-	TGTGCCAGCAGTTTATCGGGCAGCAATGAAAGACTGTTTTTT	CASSLSGSNERLFF
many	TRBV5-1	TRBJ2-1	-	TGCGCCAGCAGCTTAGACGGGGGTCTTGGCAATGAGCAGTTCTTC	CASSLDGGLGNEQFF
many	TRBV9	TRBJ2-1	TRBD1	TGTGCCAGCAGCGAAAAAGAGGGGGCTTACAATGAGCAGTTCTTC	CASSEKEGAYNEQFF
many	TRBV6-1	TRBJ1-5	-	TGTGCCAGCAGACCAACAGGGCTCCATCAGCCCCAGCATTTT	CASRPTGLHQPQHF